A selection of T cell receptor beta chains follows, all from one sample in a study of blood T cell repertoires in COVID-19. Generated by immunoSEQ multiplex PCR, the TCRdb table keeps only in-frame clones and is missing some. Altogether 230,000 or so clones are present, less than 90% being singletons, with the ten largest covering about 20%. The sample consisted of peripheral blood. All receptors derive from a man aged 25-40 years with active or convalescent COVID-19. The conserved cysteine and the conserved F or W are not part of the CDR3 here. D genes are given only for firm matches. Clone size is shown for a subset of rows, as once, few, many or a class of expanded clone.

once | TRBD2 | TRBJ2-7 | TRBV7-2 | ASSLGLAGRSYEQY
- | - | TRBJ1-4 | TRBV7-6 | ASSLQTPTTNEKLF
- | TRBD2 | TRBJ2-7 | TRBV4-1 | ASSQGGGSSREQY
- | - | TRBJ1-5 | TRBV2 | ASSPEASGQPQH
- | - | TRBJ1-1 | TRBV18 | ASSPPLLRGNTEAF
- | TRBD1 | TRBJ1-1 | TRBV7-3 | ASSHTGALSSEAF
- | - | TRBJ2-7 | TRBV7-9 | ASSFGQSYEQY
few | - | TRBJ1-3 | TRBV18 | ASSPSNSGNTIY
- | TRBD1 | TRBJ1-6 | TRBV28 | ASIPPGTGQMALH
- | - | TRBJ2-1 | TRBV7-2 | ASSAGNEQF
once | - | TRBJ1-2 | TRBV19 | ASSNLARTNYGYT
- | - | TRBJ1-3 | TRBV6-5 | ASSYSGQSSGNIIY
- | - | TRBJ2-7 | TRBV5-1 | ASSFGTFYEQY
- | - | TRBJ2-1 | TRBV6-2/TRBV6-3 | ASSPLADEQF
- | - | TRBJ1-1 | TRBV14 | ASSSFMNTEAF
- | TRBD1 | TRBJ2-3 | TRBV20-1 | SARGQS
- | TRBD2 | TRBJ2-3 | TRBV12-5 | ASSSSGGPYTQY
once | TRBD2 | TRBJ2-7 | TRBV28 | ASSSGGGYEQY